The 27 T cell receptor beta chains listed next were all sequenced from one sample in a study of beta chain features in type 1 diabetes. Expressed TCRB transcripts were sequenced, since all the RNA that had been isolated was reverse transcribed. Sequencing used immunoSEQ multiplex PCR; TCRdb keeps in-frame clones, though not all of them. The sample records approximately 120,000 clones, less than 40% being singletons. Material for sequencing was stem cell memory CD4+ T cells from blood. The receptor set was obtained from a young woman in good health.

This clone was counted a single time. J is TRBJ2-7 and V is TRBV30, with a possible D match to TRBD1 (6 bases). The CDR3 spans 13 residues. V lost 1 base and J 2 bases, leaving 9 bases between the germline ends. Germline V gives CDR1 GTSNPN, CDR2 SVGIG (reference sequence). For the CDR3, the DNA is TGTGCCTGGAGTGAAGGGGGTACCTACGAGCAGTACTTC. This sequence encodes CAWSEGGTYEQYF.

The chain has TRBV9 and TRBJ2-7; TRBD2 might be the D (6 bases). CDR3 size: 14 residues. Germline assignment: CDR1 SGDLS and CDR2 YYNGEE. The germline V and J ends were trimmed by 3 bases and 2 bases, with 12 bases remaining between them. CDR3 nucleotide sequence: TGTGCCAGCAGCGAAAGCGGGCGAGCCTACGAGCAGTACTTC. Its protein is CASSESGRAYEQYF.

The chain links TRBV10-3 to TRBJ2-7, with 9 bases fitting TRBD2. There are 15 residues in the CDR3. J lost 4 bases, V lost 2 bases, and 6 bases had no gene match. Germline V gene lookup returns CDR1 ENHRY and CDR2 SYGVKD. The CDR3 DNA reads as TGTGCCATCAGTGAGATTCTAGCGGGGAGTTACGAGCAGTACTTC. Its translation is CAISEILAGSYEQYF.

The V gene is TRBV20-1, the J gene TRBJ1-1; TRBD1 is a possible D gene (6 bases). V lost 4 bases and J 8 bases, leaving 11 bases between the germline ends. This CDR3 contains 11 residues. CDR1 is DFQATT and CDR2 is SNEGSKA in the germline V gene (reference sequence). CDR3 DNA: TGCAGTGCTACCGGGACAACCGAAGCTTTCTTT. Protein: CSATGTTEAFF.

This sequence joins TRBV10-1 and TRBJ2-7; TRBD2 is a possible D gene (5 bases). Germline-derived CDR1 and CDR2 are WNHNN and SYGVQD (reference sequence). V dropped 4 bases and J dropped 1 base, with 11 bases sitting between them. The CDR3 is 14 amino acids. For the CDR3, the DNA is TGCGCCAGCAGTGCGGTGCAGCGGTCCTACGAGCAGTACTTC. This sequence encodes CASSAVQRSYEQYF.

The chain has TRBV5-5 and TRBJ2-7; D gene uncertain. Germline V gene lookup returns CDR1 SGHKS and CDR2 YYEKEE (reference sequence). There are 12 residues in the CDR3. The germline V and J ends were trimmed by 3 bases and 0 bases, with 4 bases remaining between them. CDR3 sequence reads: CASSSYSYEQYF. The DNA of the CDR3 is TGTGCCAGCAGCTCTTACTCCTACGAGCAGTACTTC.

This clone has just a few counts. The rearrangement uses TRBV29-1 and TRBJ2-7; D not certain. The germline V gene has CDR1 SQVTM and CDR2 ANQGSEA. The length of the CDR3 is 13 residues. V was pared by 5 bases and J by 4 bases, with 15 bases between. The CDR3 loop is CSVYLRKKYEQYF. The CDR3 DNA is TGCAGCGTTTATCTCAGGAAAAAGTACGAGCAGTACTTC.

The rearrangement uses TRBV5-4 and TRBJ1-2; 7 bases agree with TRBD1. The CDR3 spans 16 residues. After removal of 0 bases from V and 4 bases from J, the junction contained 9 bases not matched to a gene. The germline gives CDR1 SGHNT, CDR2 YYREEE (reference sequence). For the CDR3, the DNA is TGTGCCAGCAGCTTGGCACAGGGGCGTTTCGGCTATGGCTACACCTTC. Its translation is CASSLAQGRFGYGYTF. The full variable domain, in which reference TRBV5-4 and TRBJ1-2 provide the parts outside the CDR3, is ETGVTQSPTHLIKTRGQQVTLRCSSQSGHNTVSWYQQALGQGPQFIFQYYREEENGRGNFPPRFSGLQFPNYSSELNVNALELDDSALYLCASSLAQGRFGYGYTFGSGTRLTVV.

The CDR3 region is CASSLRLARESTQYF. In nucleotides, the CDR3 is TGTGCCAGCAGCTTACGACTAGCGAGAGAGAGTACGCAGTATTTT. The chain is built from TRBV9 and TRBJ2-3; 8 bases are shared with TRBD2. V shed 4 bases and J 8 bases; nucleotides not matched to a gene: 12. This CDR3 region has 15 residues. CDR1 and CDR2 (germline): SGDLS, YYNGEE.

This clone showed up just a few times. The V and J genes are TRBV10-3 and TRBJ2-1; TRBD2 agrees at 7 bases. V lost 2 bases, J lost 2 bases, and 15 bases stayed unmatched. The germline V gene has CDR1 ENHRY and CDR2 SYGVKD. The CDR3 covers 19 residues. CDR3 loop: CAISEPDWAPSGPYNEQFF. The DNA of the CDR3 is TGTGCCATCAGTGAGCCAGATTGGGCCCCTAGCGGCCCCTACAATGAGCAGTTCTTC.

The chain is built from TRBV5-1 and TRBJ2-5, with TRBD2 identical over 9 bases. The J call may be faulty, since TRBJ2-7 better matches the DNA end. The germline gives CDR1 SGHRS, CDR2 YFSETQ. CDR3 length equals 13 residues. The CDR3 is CASSGTSSYEQYF. The CDR3 nucleotides are TGCGCCAGCAGCGGGACTAGCAGCTACGAGCAGTACTTC.

V and J are TRBV11-2 and TRBJ2-7; TRBD2 is a possible D gene (6 bases). Germline loops: CDR1 SGHAT, CDR2 FQNNGV. Trimming stripped 3 bases from V and 7 bases from J, with 16 bases between. The CDR3 contains 14 residues. The CDR3 DNA reads as TGTGCCAGCAGCTTGTGGACTCGGGAGCGGGAGCAGTACTTC. Its protein product is CASSLWTREREQYF.

V and J are TRBV28 and TRBJ2-5, with 8 bases identical to TRBD1. J lost 2 bases, V lost 6 bases, and 5 bases had no gene match. Germline assignment: CDR1 MDHEN and CDR2 SYDVKM. The CDR3 length is 14 residues. The CDR3 loop is CASRPTGAQETQYF. The CDR3 nucleotides read TGTGCCAGCAGACCGACAGGGGCTCAAGAGACCCAGTACTTC. The full variable domain, rest sourced from reference TRBV28 and TRBJ2-5, is DVKVTQSSRYLVKRTGEKVFLECVQDMDHENMFWYRQDPGLGLRLIYFSYDVKMKEKGDIPEGYSVSREKKERFSLILESASTNQTSMYLCASRPTGAQETQYFGPGTRLLVL.

The chain combines TRBV7-2 with TRBJ2-7, with TRBD1 identical over 11 bases. This CDR3 has 15 amino acids. V was pared by 5 bases and J by 6 bases, with 9 bases of the junction left unmatched. Germline values: CDR1 SGHTA, CDR2 FQGNSA. The CDR3 bases are TGTGCCAGCAGCCGCGGGACAGGGGGAACGCGCGAGCAGTACTTC. It encodes CASSRGTGGTREQYF.

The rearrangement joins TRBV5-1 to TRBJ1-2; D uncertain. The CDR3 consists of 15 residues. Germline CDR1 reads SGHRS; CDR2 reads YFSETQ. Trimming shortened V by 5 bases and J by 5 bases, and 19 bases separated the two germline ends. CDR3 bases: TGCGCCAGCAGAACCCAGAGTCTCCGGGAATATGGCTACACCTTC. Its translation: CASRTQSLREYGYTF. Full variable domain (rest looked up from reference TRBV5-1 and TRBJ1-2): KAGVTQTPRYLIKTRGQQVTLSCSPISGHRSVSWYQQTPGQGLQFLFEYFSETQRNKGNFPGRFSGRQFSNSRSEMNVSTLELGDSALYLCASRTQSLREYGYTFGSGTRLTVV.

The chain has TRBV5-1 and TRBJ1-2; D remains unclear. CDR3 length equals 14 residues. Trimming took 1 base from V and 0 from J, leaving 7 bases between them. Per the germline V gene, CDR1 is SGHRS and CDR2 is YFSETQ. CDR3 sequence reads: CASSLTVTNYGYTF. The CDR3 bases are TGCGCCAGCAGCTTGACAGTGACTAACTATGGCTACACCTTC.

This chain joins TRBV5-1 and TRBJ1-1, with D maybe TRBD1 (5 bases). Germline CDR1 reads SGHRS; CDR2 reads YFSETQ. CDR3 length equals 16 residues. Between the trimmed V and J ends, which lost 2 bases and 4 bases, there was a span of 18 bases. The CDR3 loop is CASSFGPWGGGTEAFF. The CDR3 bases are TGCGCCAGCAGCTTCGGACCCTGGGGGGGAGGCACTGAAGCTTTCTTT.

This chain connects TRBV7-9 to TRBJ2-5; possible D gene TRBD1, 7 bases. Germline CDR1 and CDR2: SEHNR and FQNEAQ (reference sequence). Trimming took 0 bases from V and 3 from J, leaving 8 bases between them. The CDR3 runs 14 residues. CDR3 residues: CASSLARGEETQYF. CDR3 bases: TGTGCCAGCAGCTTAGCCAGGGGGGAAGAGACCCAGTACTTC. Full variable domain (outside the CDR3, taken from reference TRBV7-9 and TRBJ2-5): DTGVSQNPRHKITKRGQNVTFRCDPISEHNRLYWYRQTLGQGPEFLTYFQNEAQLEKSRLLSDRFSAERPKGSFSTLEIQRTEQGDSAMYLCASSLARGEETQYFGPGTRLLVL.

Worth noting for this clone: Because the CDR3's place on the DNA is in doubt, the DNA is left out and the CDR3 is given as listed by TCRdb. The chain recombines TRBV29-1 with TRBJ2-7; the table calls TRBD1, which could not be checked here. The CDR3 contains 13 residues when both ends are counted. The germline CDR1 and CDR2 sequences are SQVTM and ANQGSEA. The CDR3 sequence is CSVGTGSPFREYF.

This chain joins TRBV14 and TRBJ1-2; a possible D gene is TRBD1 (6 bases). The germline V gene has CDR1 SGHDN and CDR2 FVKESK. V dropped 0 bases and J dropped 13 bases, with 15 bases sitting between them. The CDR3 length is 13 residues. The CDR3 is CASSQDGVRGSTF. The CDR3 DNA sequence: TGTGCCAGCAGCCAAGATGGGGTCAGGGGTTCCACCTTC.

J is TRBJ2-1 and V is TRBV29-1; 9 positions match TRBD1. This CDR3 has 15 amino acids. Germline trimming cut 4 bases from V and 9 bases from J; bases unmatched to any gene: 13. CDR1 and CDR2 from the germline V gene are SQVTM and ANQGSEA. The DNA of the CDR3 is TGCAGCGTTGGTGGTGGGGGACAGGGTGCAATTGAGCAGTTCTTC. Translating gives CSVGGGGQGAIEQFF.

This clone was observed a few times. The V gene is TRBV28, the J gene TRBJ1-1; D unclear. V was clipped by 3 bases and J by 2 bases, with 25 bases between them. In germline, CDR1 is MDHEN, CDR2 SYDVKM. There are 19 residues in the CDR3. Here the CDR3 DNA reads TGTGCCAGCAGTTTGTACCTAGACCGCAACCAAGAACTTAACACTGAAGCTTTCTTT. Residues: CASSLYLDRNQELNTEAFF. Drawing the rest from reference TRBV28 and TRBJ1-1, the complete variable domain is DVKVTQSSRYLVKRTGEKVFLECVQDMDHENMFWYRQDPGLGLRLIYFSYDVKMKEKGDIPEGYSVSREKKERFSLILESASTNQTSMYLCASSLYLDRNQELNTEAFFGQGTRLTVV.

This clone came up a few times. CDR3: CASSLVVGVSTDTQYF. As DNA, the CDR3 is TGTGCCAGCAGCTTAGTGGTCGGGGTTAGCACAGATACGCAGTATTTT. V and J are TRBV7-2 and TRBJ2-3, with D perhaps matching TRBD2 (5 bases). Germline CDR1 SGHTA, CDR2 FQGNSA. Trimming cost V 1 base and J 0 bases, with 11 bases left between them. The CDR3 sequence is 16 residues long.

The rearrangement links TRBV7-8 to TRBJ2-1, with D tentatively TRBD2 (6 bases). The germline CDR1 and CDR2 sequences are SGHVS and FQNEAQ. V was shortened by 3 bases and J by 8 bases, with 20 bases between the two germline ends. CDR3 length equals 16 residues. CDR3 sequence (DNA): TGTGCCAGCAGCTTTTCGGGAGAGTCGTTATTTGATGAGCAGTTCTTC. Translating gives CASSFSGESLFDEQFF.

This clone was counted a single time. The chain's CDR3 is CASSEKAPTSSYEQYF. The DNA for the CDR3 is TGTGCCAGCAGTGAAAAGGCTCCGACTAGCTCCTACGAGCAGTACTTC. The chain is built from TRBV2 and TRBJ2-7; a possible D gene is TRBD2 (6 bases). The CDR3 consists of 16 residues. The V gene's germline CDR1 is SNHLY and CDR2 FYNNEI. V was shortened by 2 bases and J by 0 bases, with 14 bases between the two germline ends.

The chain is built from TRBV27 and TRBJ2-7, with D possibly matching TRBD2 (5 bases). V was shortened by 3 bases and J by 2 bases, with 8 bases between the two germline ends. Per germline, CDR1 MNHEY and CDR2 SMNVEV (reference sequence). The CDR3 covers 13 residues. CDR3 coding DNA: TGTGCCAGCAGTTTTGGGAGCCCCTACGAGCAGTACTTC. As protein: CASSFGSPYEQYF.

This chain joins TRBV4-1 and TRBJ1-5; D unresolved. Trimming stripped 0 bases from V and 3 bases from J, with 12 bases between. Germline-derived CDR1 and CDR2 are MGHRA and YSYEKL. CDR3 length equals 16 residues. The CDR3: CASSQDRWAFNQPQHF. CDR3 DNA sequence: TGCGCCAGCAGCCAAGATCGGTGGGCCTTCAATCAGCCCCAGCATTTT.